The sequence of this T cell receptor beta chain was determined in a study of response to subunit inactivated influenza vaccine. About this clonotype itself: Its antigen is undetermined.

V lost 1 base and J 5 bases, leaving 8 bases between the germline ends. The CDR3 covers 12 residues. CDR1 and CDR2 (germline): DFQATT, SNEGSKA (reference sequence). TCRdb itself ran the RT-PCR reads through MiXCR, one entry per CDR3 protein. The data contain roughly 710,000 distinct CDR3 sequences, approximately 14% of them singletons. Notes on the study in general: Each seasonal influenza vaccination, the authors suggested, recruits few new T cells.

This TCR derives from a man in his fifties who received an inactivated influenza vaccine. Material: PBMCs from blood, obtained 14 to 15 days before vaccination. V and J are TRBV20-1 and TRBJ2-5; either TRBD1 or TRBD2 may fit D (5 bases each). The CDR3 loop reads CSARVGEETQYF. The CDR3 nucleotides read TGCAGTGCTAGAGTGGGGGAGGAGACCCAGTACTTC.